This T cell receptor (beta chain) was recorded in a study of blood T cell repertoires in COVID-19. The CDR3 runs 14 residues. V lost 0 bases and J 4 bases, leaving 10 bases between the germline ends. Looked up from germline, CDR1 is SGHRS and CDR2 is YFSETQ. Measured with immunoSEQ multiplex PCR; TCRdb has only the in-frame clones, and not every one. This table holds approximately 210,000 clones, around 82% found once. Only one count was recorded for this clone. This TCR came from a man aged 35-49 years who had recovered from COVID-19. The chain is built from TRBV5-1 and TRBJ1-1; D is unresolved. Specimen: PBMCs or T cells enriched from blood (not recorded which). DNA for the CDR3: TGCGCCAGCAGCTTGGTGGGTCGGGGCACTGAAGCTTTCTTT. Amino acid sequence: CASSLVGRGTEAFF. The whole variable domain, remainder taken from reference TRBV5-1 and TRBJ1-1, is KAGVTQTPRYLIKTRGQQVTLSCSPISGHRSVSWYQQTPGQGLQFLFEYFSETQRNKGNFPGRFSGRQFSNSRSEMNVSTLELGDSALYLCASSLVGRGTEAFFGQGTRLTVV.